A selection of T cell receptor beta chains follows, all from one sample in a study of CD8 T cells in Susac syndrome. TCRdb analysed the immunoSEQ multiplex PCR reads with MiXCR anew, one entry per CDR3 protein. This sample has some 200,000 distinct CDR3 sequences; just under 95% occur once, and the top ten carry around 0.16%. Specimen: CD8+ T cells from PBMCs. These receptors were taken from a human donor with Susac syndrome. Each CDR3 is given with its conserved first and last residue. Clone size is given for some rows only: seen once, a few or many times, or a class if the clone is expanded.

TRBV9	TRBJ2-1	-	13	CASSRDSYNEQFF
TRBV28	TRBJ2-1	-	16	CASSSPSAGGSNEQFF
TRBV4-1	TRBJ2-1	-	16	CASSQDIGLGINEQFF
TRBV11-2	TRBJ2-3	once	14	CASSTSYLKDTQYF
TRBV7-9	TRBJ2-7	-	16	CASSWPRDRDTYEQYF
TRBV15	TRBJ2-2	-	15	CATSRKSDYTGELFF
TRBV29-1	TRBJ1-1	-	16	CSVSMVGDLMNTEAFF
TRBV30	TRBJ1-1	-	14	CAWSVGGAGTEAFF
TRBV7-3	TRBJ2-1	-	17	CASSYRHEGASYNEQFF
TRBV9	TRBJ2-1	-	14	CASSGTGGEDEQFF
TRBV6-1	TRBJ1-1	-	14	CASSAPGGNTEAFF
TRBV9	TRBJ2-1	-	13	CASSEPGTESQFF
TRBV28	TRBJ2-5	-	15	CASSLSLSVRETQYF
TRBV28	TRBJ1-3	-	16	CASISSIVLSGNTIYF
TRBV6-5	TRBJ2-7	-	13	CASSDGPGYEQYF
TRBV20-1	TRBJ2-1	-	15	CSARAVGSSYNEQFF
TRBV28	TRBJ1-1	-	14	CASNEQVTDTEAFF
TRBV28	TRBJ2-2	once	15	CASSLQGTDSGELFF
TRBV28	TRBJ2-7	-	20	CASSFRGVQYRLAGGSEQYF
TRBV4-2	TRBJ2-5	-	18	CASSQDSARRGGAKTQYF
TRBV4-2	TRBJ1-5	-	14	CASTLDRANQPQHF
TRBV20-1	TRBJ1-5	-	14	CSAWVGLSNQPQHF
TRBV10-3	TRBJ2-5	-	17	CAISPGLAGGRQETQYF
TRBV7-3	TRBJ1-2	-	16	CASSLGQGRKVHGYTF
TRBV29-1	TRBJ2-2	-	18	CSVRAPQFGARVTGELFF
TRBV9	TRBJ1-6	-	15	CASSVGQGNNSPLHF
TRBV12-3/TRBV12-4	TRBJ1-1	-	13	CASSPPGRNEAFF
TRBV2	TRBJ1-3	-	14	CASTDRESGNTIYF
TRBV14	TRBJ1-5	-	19	CASSQDPHRQGANDQPQHF
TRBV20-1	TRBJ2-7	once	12	CSARALRSEQYF
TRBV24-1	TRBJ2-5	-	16	CATSDTGTGGPETQYF
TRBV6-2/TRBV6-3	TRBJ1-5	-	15	CASRGSGDSNQPQHF
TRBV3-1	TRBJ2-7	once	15	CASSYSGGVFYEQYF
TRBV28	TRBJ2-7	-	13	CASSFGTSNEQYF
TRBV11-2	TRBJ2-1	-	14	CASSLYGSHNEQFF
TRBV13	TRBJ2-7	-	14	CASSPSGDSYEQYF
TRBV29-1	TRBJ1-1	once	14	CSAILPEMNTEAFF
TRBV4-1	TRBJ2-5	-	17	CASSQDPSGGGWETQYF
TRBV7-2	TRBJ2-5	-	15	CASSSLAGGKETQYF
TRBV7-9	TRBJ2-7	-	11	CASSRHYEQYF
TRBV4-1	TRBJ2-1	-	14	CASSQDGSGNEQFF
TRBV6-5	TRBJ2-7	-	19	CASSYIGPVGPRSSYEQYF
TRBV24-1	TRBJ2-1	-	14	CATSEPGTSGREFF
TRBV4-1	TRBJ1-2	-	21	CASSQDWSGTEITSSGYGYTF
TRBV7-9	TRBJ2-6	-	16	CASSPTVSSGANVLTF
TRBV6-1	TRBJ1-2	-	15	CASSEGPGTGYGYTF
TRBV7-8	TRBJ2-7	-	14	CASRTGTGPYEQYF
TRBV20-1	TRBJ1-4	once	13	CSARGPTNEKLFF
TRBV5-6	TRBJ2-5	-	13	CASSLLRAETQYF
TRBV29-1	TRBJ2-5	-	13	CSVSYRAGETQYF
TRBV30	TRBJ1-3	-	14	CAWSVRGPGNTIYF
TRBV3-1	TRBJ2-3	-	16	CASSQDSGTSTDTQYF
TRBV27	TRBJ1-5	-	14	CASSYRGSGQPQHF
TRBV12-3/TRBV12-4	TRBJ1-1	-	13	CASSPNGVAEAFF
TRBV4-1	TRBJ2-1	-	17	CASSQDPRLAGANEQFF
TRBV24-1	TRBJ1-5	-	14	CATSEGASNQPQHF
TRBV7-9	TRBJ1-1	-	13	CASSPQPDSEAFF
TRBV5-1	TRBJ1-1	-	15	CASSVLGIADTEAFF
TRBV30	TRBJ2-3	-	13	CAWTRGPTDTQYF
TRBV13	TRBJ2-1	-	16	CASSLDKREGRNEQFF